Listed below are T cell receptor beta chains from one sample, sequenced in a study of blood T cells in healthy people across ages. TCRdb re-called the 5' RACE reads through MiXCR, storing one row per CDR3 protein. The sample gives just over 1 million distinct CDR3 sequences, 45% of which show up once; over 15% is in the top ten. The sample taken for sequencing was blood. The origin of the receptors is a woman aged 55-69 years in good health. CDR3s include the opening cysteine and the closing phenylalanine or tryptophan. A D gene is named only where the DNA matches it firmly. Clone size, where shown, is once, few, many, or a class for clones that have expanded.

TRBD2,TRBJ2-1,NA,TRBV28,CASTSTSGEGRAAYNEQFF,TGTGCCAGCACTAGTACTAGCGGGGAGGGTCGGGCCGCATACAATGAGCAGTTCTTC
NA,TRBJ2-3,NA,TRBV29-1,CSVEGGRGSDTQYF,TGCAGCGTTGAGGGGGGCAGGGGTTCAGATACGCAGTATTTT
NA,TRBJ2-4,NA,TRBV4-2,CASSQDGGGEAKNIQYF,TGTGCCAGCAGCCAAGATGGGGGCGGGGAGGCCAAAAACATTCAGTACTTC
NA,TRBJ2-5,NA,TRBV11-2,CASSYTGTQYF,TGTGCCAGCAGCTACACTGGGACCCAGTACTTC
NA,TRBJ1-2,few,TRBV7-9,CASSLGLKGRESSYNYGYTF,TGTGCCAGCAGCCTCGGCCTAAAAGGACGGGAGTCATCCTATAATTATGGCTACACCTTC
NA,TRBJ1-2,once,TRBV6-5,CASTPNTGHRNYGYTF,TGTGCCAGCACGCCAAACACGGGACACAGAAACTATGGCTACACCTTC
NA,TRBJ2-3,few,TRBV14,CASSRWGSLTDTQYF,TGTGCCAGCTCTAGGTGGGGTTCGTTGACAGATACGCAGTATTTT
NA,TRBJ1-2,few,TRBV13,CASSLRWRPYGYTF,TGTGCCAGCAGCTTAAGGTGGAGACCCTATGGCTACACCTTC
NA,TRBJ1-2,NA,TRBV7-2,CASSLGETDYTF,TGTGCCAGCAGCTTGGGGGAAACGGACTACACCTTC
NA,TRBJ2-7,many,TRBV7-3,CASSPRGRGPSYEQYF,TGTGCCAGCAGCCCCCGAGGGAGGGGGCCATCCTACGAGCAGTACTTC